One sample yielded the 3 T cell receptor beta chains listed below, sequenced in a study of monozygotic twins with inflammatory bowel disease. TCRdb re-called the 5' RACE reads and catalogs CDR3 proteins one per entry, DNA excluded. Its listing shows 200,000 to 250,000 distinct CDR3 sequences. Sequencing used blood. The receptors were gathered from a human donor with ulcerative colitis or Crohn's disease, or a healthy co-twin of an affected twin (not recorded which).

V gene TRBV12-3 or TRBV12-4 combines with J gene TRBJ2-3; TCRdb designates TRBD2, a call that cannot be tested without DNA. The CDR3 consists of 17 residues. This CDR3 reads CASAFLDVAGVTDTQYF.

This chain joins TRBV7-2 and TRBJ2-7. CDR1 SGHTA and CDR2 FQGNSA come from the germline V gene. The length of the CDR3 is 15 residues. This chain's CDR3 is CASSLSAVSSYEQYF. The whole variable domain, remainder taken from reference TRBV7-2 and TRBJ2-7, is GAGVSQSPSNKVTEKGKDVELRCDPISGHTALYWYRQSLGQGLEFLIYFQGNSAPDKSGLPSDRFSAERTGGSVSTLTIQRTQQEDSAVYLCASSLSAVSSYEQYFGPGTRLTVT.

CDR3 sequence: CASSLEGGASNQPQHF. The V call is TRBV12-3 or TRBV12-4, the J call TRBJ1-5. This CDR3 is 16 amino acids long.